Sequencing of this T cell receptor beta chain was carried out in a study of T-cell reconstitution after alpha-beta-depleted transplantation in children. Germline V gene data show CDR1 as SGDLS and CDR2 as YYNGEE. The V and J ends lost 6 bases and 9 bases, in that order; junction bases with no gene match: 9. This CDR3 is 13 amino acids long. This clonotype was seen many times. This sample's TCRbeta library carried unique molecular identifier barcodes. TCRdb itself ran the PCR reads through MiXCR, one entry per CDR3 protein. Seen here are 230,000 or so distinct CDR3 sequences, 9.7% observed once, and the top ten hold about 5%.

The chain carries TRBV9 and TRBJ2-1; 7 bases are a match to TRBD2. Material: PBMCs from the stem cell graft donor, obtained from the stem cell graft. This TCR came from a human donor who donated a stem cell graft to a child with SCID. The CDR3, as DNA: TGTGCCAGCAAACCCTCCTGGGGGGGTGAGCAGTTCTTC. Translation: CASKPSWGGEQFF.